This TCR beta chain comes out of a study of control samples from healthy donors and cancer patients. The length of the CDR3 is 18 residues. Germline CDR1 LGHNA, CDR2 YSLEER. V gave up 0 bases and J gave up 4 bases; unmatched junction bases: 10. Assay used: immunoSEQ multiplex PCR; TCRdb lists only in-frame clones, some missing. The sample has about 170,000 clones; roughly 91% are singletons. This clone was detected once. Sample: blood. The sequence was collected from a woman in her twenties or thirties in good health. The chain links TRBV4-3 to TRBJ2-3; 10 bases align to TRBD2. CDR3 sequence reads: CASSQDIGSSGSADTQYF. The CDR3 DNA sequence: TGCGCCAGCAGCCAAGATATTGGTTCTAGCGGGAGCGCAGATACGCAGTATTTT.